What follows describes a single T cell receptor beta chain. The antigen remains undetermined. The PCR had 60 Vbeta and 13 Jbeta primers. Assay used: immunoSEQ multiplex PCR; TCRdb lists only in-frame clones, some missing. The sample has tens of thousands of clones, roughly three fifths seen once. This CDR3 is 13 amino acids long. V lost 7 bases, J lost 2 bases, and 9 bases lay in between. The germline V gene has CDR1 SGHRS and CDR2 YFSETQ. The data derive from a study of cytomegalovirus exposure and HLA in healthy donors. Study conclusions and caveats: Evidence from a later analysis indicated that most CMV-associated TCR beta chains looked HLA-restricted. The authors considered a cluster of highly shared sequence variants likely to be a sequencing artifact. Approximately 17,000 TCR beta sequences were associated with HLA alleles at 0.05 false discovery rate in a later analysis.

Healthy bone marrow donors made up the cohort. This chain links TRBV5-1 with TRBJ2-2; a weak D match, TRBD1 (5 bases). Sequenced input: PBMCs. The TCR was taken from a man aged 25 to 40 in good health and CMV-seronegative. The CDR3 loop is CASGADNTGELFF. Written as DNA, the CDR3 is TGCGCCAGCGGGGCGGACAACACCGGGGAGCTGTTTTTT.